These 3 T cell receptor beta chains came from one sample sequenced in a study of CD8+ T cells in alopecia areata. Treatment given: oral pan-JAK inhibitor, 5-10 mg twice daily. The authors extracted RNA and reverse transcribed it into cDNA as the sequencing template. Measured with immunoSEQ multiplex PCR; TCRdb has only the in-frame clones, and not every one. This table has roughly 190,000 clones, about three fifths appearing once. The specimen was CD4+ T cells sorted from blood, collected around week 50, from a patient treated with tofacitinib. The receptors stem from a human donor with alopecia areata.

The rearrangement joins TRBV29-1 to TRBJ2-5; D unresolved. V lost 5 bases, J lost 1 base, and 14 bases lay in between. The CDR3 sequence is 14 residues long. Germline V CDR1 and CDR2: SQVTM, ANQGSEA. In nucleotides, the CDR3 is TGCAGCGTTCTAGTCGGTTTGACCCAAGAGACCCAGTACTTC. This gives the protein CSVLVGLTQETQYF.

This clone was counted a few times. A read error may be the cause here, since a much bigger clone is one base away. Other DNA sequences from this sample encode an identical CDR3 as well. The gene calls are TRBV5-1 and TRBJ2-5; D not certain. Trimming shortened V by 1 base and J by 2 bases, and 0 bases separated the two germline ends. Germline CDR1 is SGHRS and CDR2 is YFSETQ. This CDR3 contains 11 residues. CDR3 amino acids: CASSLQETQYF. CDR3 in DNA: TGCGCCAGCAGCTTGCAAGAGACCCAGTACTTC.

This rearrangement joins TRBV30 to TRBJ1-2; 7 bases are a match to TRBD1. The CDR3 has 16 amino acids. V dropped 0 bases and J dropped 2; count of bases not matched to a gene: 9. Germline V CDR1 and CDR2: GTSNPN, SVGIG (reference sequence). CDR3 in DNA: TGTGCCTGGAGTGTAGGGACACCAGGGGGAAACTATGGCTACACCTTC. It specifies CAWSVGTPGGNYGYTF.